This record concerns one T cell receptor beta chain sequence. The antigen is not known. This record comes from a study of regulatory T cells in long-lasting Graves disease. Study-level points and caveats: Under persistent disease, TRBV28, TRBJ1-2 and TRBJ2-5 were used preferentially. More public clonotypes were shared by persistent patients (around 2,800) than by new patients (approximately 1,000).

Building of the TCR beta libraries involved iRepertoire HTBI primers and Arm-PCR of CDR3 regions. TCRdb re-derived calls from the multiplex PCR reads in MiXCR, one entry per CDR3 protein. The sample shows roughly 510,000 distinct CDR3 sequences, 15% to 20% of them seen only once. The sample's time point: newly diagnosed GD, antithyroid drugs for less than 3 months. Generation of the TCR library employed RNA extracted from PBMCs. The CDR3 sequence is 13 residues long. The germline V gene encodes CDR1 SGHAT and CDR2 FQNNGV. The junction had 2 bases not matched to a gene; V was cut back by 5 bases and J by 8 bases. In addition, the sample was reused for a study of T cells in Graves' hyperthyroidism and ophthalmopathy. That paper notes: The TCR CDR3 was amplified in a first-round RT-PCR using the HTBI primer set.

The sequence was collected from a man between 18 and 29 years old with Graves disease. The specimen was peripheral blood mononuclear cells (PBMCs), collected at new diagnosis, from a patient treated with antithyroid drugs. The chain combines TRBV11-2 with TRBJ2-3; 12 bases agree with TRBD2. In DNA, the CDR3 is TGTGCCAGCAGCCCGGGACTAGCGGGTACGCAGTATTTT. This encodes CASSPGLAGTQYF.